This TCR beta chain was recovered during a study of cytomegalovirus exposure and HLA in healthy donors. Researchers ran the PCR with 60 Vbeta and 13 Jbeta primers. Profiling relied on immunoSEQ multiplex PCR, and the TCRdb table lists in-frame clones only, not all of them. The data hold tens of thousands of clones, with around 75% observed a single time. The CDR3 is 14 residues long. CDR1 SGHNT and CDR2 YYREEE come from the germline V gene (reference sequence). The V gene end was trimmed by 2 bases and the J gene end by 6 bases; junction bases not matched to a gene: 3. The TCR originated in a woman in her thirties in good health and CMV-seropositive. The gene calls are TRBV5-4 and TRBJ1-4; 8 bases are a match to TRBD1. The sequencing sample was made of PBMCs. In DNA form, the CDR3 reads TGTGCCAGCAGCTTACAGGGGGACGATGAAAAACTGTTTTTT. Protein: CASSLQGDDEKLFF.